This record concerns one TCR beta chain sequence. Its specific antigen is unknown. The input lacks base qualities; no much larger clone sits a single base away. The CDR3 measures 14 amino acids from cysteine to phenylalanine. Only CDR3 DNA is held: 42 bases, read in frame from base 1. A distance of 12 bases separates the germline ends of V and J, which lose 5 bases and 1 base respectively. Looking up the germline V gene yields CDR1 SGHAT and CDR2 FQNNGV. The data stem from a study of regulatory dendritic cells for organ transplantation (dated by TCRdb to between 2016 and 2019). As for the study more broadly: Before and after allostimulation with regulatory or mature dendritic cells, TCRbeta repertoires were sequenced from sorted naive and memory CD4+ and CD8+ T cells.

A multiplexed two-step PCR with Vbeta-specific forward primers and Jbeta-specific reverse primers was used to amplify the TCRbeta CDR3 regions. The TCRbeta libraries were sequenced on an Illumina instrument via the immunoSEQ service. In the source study's methods: IMGT annotation was used to assign V, D and J genes, and synthetic CDR3 analogues were used to correct the counts for multiplex PCR bias. In the immunoSEQ Analyzer, repertoire clonality was calculated as one minus the normalized Shannon entropy. Fisher's exact test with Benjamini-Hochberg false discovery rate control was used to define clonal expansion, with two-tailed P<0.01. In its TCRdb copy, this immuneACCESS table keeps in-frame sequences only and misses some clones. Where compared with another copy, unresolved V genes explain less than half of these, and the others have no known cause. Clone size and V and J calls were adopted from that table, with D and trimming inferred from the DNA. This sample comprises 35,000 to 40,000 clones, about 93% of them detected only once. About 0.11% of the sample is taken by the ten largest.

FACS was used to sort naive T cells as CD45RA+ cells and memory T cells as CD45RO+ CD4+ or CD8+ cells. Two healthy control subjects provided the T cells used for TCR sequencing. Sorted T cell subsets that were not stimulated were used as baseline controls for the mixed lymphocyte reactions. The Qiagen DNeasy Blood & Tissue Kit was used to extract genomic DNA. Points the paper makes about the study in general: The repertoires of naive CD4+ and CD8+ T cells were highly diverse, while memory cell repertoires were less diverse, with memory CD8+ cells being the most oligoclonal. Only a couple of subjects were sequenced, and considerable between-individual heterogeneity in the alloreactive memory CD8+ T cell pool was noted by the authors. In both subjects, allostimulation led to expansion of memory CD8+ clones, although regulatory dendritic cells appeared to cause more limited expansion than mature dendritic cells did. Among the resting subsets, the most alloreactive TCR clonotypes were found in memory CD8+ T cells.

The clonotype comes from a human donor in good health. Sequencing was done on a sample of naive CD8+ T cells from blood. In the paper's terms, the cell subset or site label means: CD45RA+ naive T cells. Recombination joined TRBV11-2 with TRBJ2-7, and perhaps TRBD2 as D gene, on 5 matching bases. The bases are TGTGCCAGCAGCCTTTGGACTGGGTCCTACGAGCAGTACTTC. Its protein product is CASSLWTGSYEQYF.